The subject of this entry is one T cell receptor (beta chain). Its specificity is not known. This CDR3 comprises 19 residues. J lost 6 bases, V lost 3 bases, and 14 bases had no gene match. Germline CDR1 LNHDA, CDR2 SQIVND (reference sequence). The data were obtained in a study of cytomegalovirus exposure and HLA in healthy donors. It was with 60 Vbeta and 13 Jbeta primers that the PCR ran. The method was immunoSEQ multiplex PCR; TCRdb's version includes in-frame clones alone and lacks a portion of them. The data show about 64,000 clones, with over 75% seen just once and approximately 12% held by the top ten. Overall study findings and caveats: In a later analysis, parvovirus B19, influenza, CMV and Epstein-Barr virus appeared linked to several top co-occurrence clusters.

The receptor was derived from a female donor in good health and CMV-seronegative. The sequencing input was PBMCs. J is TRBJ2-1 and V is TRBV19; 13 bases line up with TRBD2. This CDR3 reads CASSIYSRTSGRASNEQFF. For the CDR3, the DNA is TGTGCCAGTAGTATTTACAGTCGTACTAGCGGGAGGGCGAGCAATGAGCAGTTCTTC.